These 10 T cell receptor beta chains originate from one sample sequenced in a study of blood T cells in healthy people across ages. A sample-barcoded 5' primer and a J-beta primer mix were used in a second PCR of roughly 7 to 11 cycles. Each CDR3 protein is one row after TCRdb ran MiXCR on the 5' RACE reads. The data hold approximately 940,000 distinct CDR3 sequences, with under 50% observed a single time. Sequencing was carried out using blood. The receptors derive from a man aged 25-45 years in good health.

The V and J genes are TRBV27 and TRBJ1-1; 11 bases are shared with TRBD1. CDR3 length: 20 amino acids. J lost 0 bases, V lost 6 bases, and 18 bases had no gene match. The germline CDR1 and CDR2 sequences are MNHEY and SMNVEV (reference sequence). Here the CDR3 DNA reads TGTGCCAGCAGCCGAAACTACTTTGGGACAGGGGGGCGATTGAACACTGAAGCTTTCTTT. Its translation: CASSRNYFGTGGRLNTEAFF.

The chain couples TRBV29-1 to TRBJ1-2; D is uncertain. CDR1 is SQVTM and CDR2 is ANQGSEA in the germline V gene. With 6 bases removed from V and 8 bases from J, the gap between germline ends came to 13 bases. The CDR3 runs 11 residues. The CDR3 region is CSVERLEGYTF. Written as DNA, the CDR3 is TGCAGCGTCGAACGCCTGGAGGGCTACACCTTC.

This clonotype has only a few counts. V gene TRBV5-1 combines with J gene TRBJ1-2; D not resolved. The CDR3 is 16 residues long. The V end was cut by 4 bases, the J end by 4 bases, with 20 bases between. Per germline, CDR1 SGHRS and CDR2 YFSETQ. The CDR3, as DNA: TGCGCCAGCAGCCCCGCACAGACCGTCCGAGTCTATGGCTACACCTTC. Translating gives CASSPAQTVRVYGYTF.

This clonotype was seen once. CDR3 DNA sequence: TGTGCCAGCAGCTCAGAGACTACTTACGAGCAGTACTTC. This sequence encodes CASSSETTYEQYF. V usage is TRBV2 and J usage is TRBJ2-7; maybe TRBD2 (5 bases). The V and J ends lost 6 bases and 4 bases respectively, with 13 bases between them. This CDR3 has 13 amino acids. Germline assignment: CDR1 SNHLY and CDR2 FYNNEI.

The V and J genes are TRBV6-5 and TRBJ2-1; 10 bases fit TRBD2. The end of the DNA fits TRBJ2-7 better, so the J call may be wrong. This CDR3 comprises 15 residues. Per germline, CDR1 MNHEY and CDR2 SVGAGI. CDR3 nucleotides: TGTGCCAGCAGTAATCTAGCGGGGGACTACAATGAGCAGTACTTC. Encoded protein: CASSNLAGDYNEQYF.

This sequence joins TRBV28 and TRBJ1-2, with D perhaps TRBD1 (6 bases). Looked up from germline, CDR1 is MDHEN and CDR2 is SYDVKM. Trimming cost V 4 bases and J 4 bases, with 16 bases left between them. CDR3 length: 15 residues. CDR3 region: CASSSPGTNIYGYTF. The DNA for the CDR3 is TGTGCCAGCAGTTCTCCCGGGACAAACATCTATGGCTACACCTTC.

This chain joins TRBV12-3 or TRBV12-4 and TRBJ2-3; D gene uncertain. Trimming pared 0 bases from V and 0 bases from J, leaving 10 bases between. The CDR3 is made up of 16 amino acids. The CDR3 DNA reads TGTGCCAGCAGTTTAGCGTCGCGCGCTAGCACAGATACGCAGTATTTT. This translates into CASSLASRASTDTQYF.

As DNA, the CDR3 is TGTGCCAGCAGCTTACGGTTAGCGGGGGGGACAAAGACAGATACGCAGTATTTT. This encodes CASSLRLAGGTKTDTQYF. The chain links TRBV7-2 to TRBJ2-3; 11 nucleotides match TRBD2. J gave up 3 bases and V 2 bases, and 10 bases lay outside the gene matches. CDR1 SGHTA and CDR2 FQGNSA come from the germline V gene. The CDR3 loop spans 18 amino acids.

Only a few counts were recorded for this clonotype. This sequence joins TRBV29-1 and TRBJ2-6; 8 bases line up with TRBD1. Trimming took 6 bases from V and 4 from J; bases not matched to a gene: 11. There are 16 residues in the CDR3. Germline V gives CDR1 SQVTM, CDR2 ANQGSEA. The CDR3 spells CSVVNRQGKGANVLTF. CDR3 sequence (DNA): TGCAGCGTGGTGAACAGACAGGGGAAGGGGGCCAACGTCCTGACTTTC.

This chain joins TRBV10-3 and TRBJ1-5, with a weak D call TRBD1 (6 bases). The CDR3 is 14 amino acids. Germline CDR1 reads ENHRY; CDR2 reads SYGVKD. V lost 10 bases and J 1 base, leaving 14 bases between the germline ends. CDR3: CATGGTGSNQPQHF. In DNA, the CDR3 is TGTGCCACCGGGGGAACAGGGAGCAATCAGCCCCAGCATTTT.